Detailed here is one TCR beta chain. This sample was included in a study of blood T cell repertoires in COVID-19. Per the original methods: Estimated nucleated cell counts came from reference gene primer amplification. Measured with immunoSEQ multiplex PCR; TCRdb has only the in-frame clones, and not every one. V and J calls and clone size are those listed in that table; D and trimming were worked out from the DNA. The table has under 150,000 clones, over 80% seen once. The TCR was taken from a man aged 25-40 years with acute or convalescent COVID-19. Input material: peripheral blood.

CDR3 sequence: CATSDAVEQFF. Written as DNA, the CDR3 is TGTGCCACCAGTGATGCGGTTGAGCAGTTCTTC. V is TRBV24-1 and J is TRBJ2-1; D gene uncertain. V was clipped by 3 bases and J by 9 bases, with 5 bases between them. The CDR3 is 11 residues long. Germline V gene lookup returns CDR1 KGHDR and CDR2 SFDVKD.